Listed below are T cell receptor beta chains from one sample, sequenced in a study of glioma-infiltrating T cells. Each CDR3 protein gets one entry after TCRdb re-called the multiplex PCR reads with MiXCR. The table records 150,000 to 200,000 distinct CDR3 sequences, more than 25% of them present only once. Sequencing was done on a sample of glioma tissue, nonneoplastic brain tissue, or PBMCs (not recorded which). These TCRs come from a human donor with low-grade glioma or glioblastoma, undergoing nonglioma brain surgery, or in good health (not recorded which). The CDR3 runs from the conserved cysteine through the conserved F or W. The D gene is left open where the match is weak. A row's size may be missing; if present it is once, few, many or a size class.

j_call d_call v_call clone_size cdr3_nt cdr3_aa
TRBJ2-7 TRBD2 TRBV6-4 NA TGTGCCAGCAGTCCCCCCCTAGCGGGATCCCTCGAGCAGTACTTC CASSPPLAGSLEQYF
TRBJ1-1 NA TRBV4-3 NA TGCGCCAGCAGCCAAGGCCACGGGGGAACTGAAGCTTTCTTT CASSQGHGGTEAFF
TRBJ2-7 TRBD1 TRBV6-6 many TGTGCCAGCAGTTATTTAGGGACAGGGGCCTACGAGCAGTACTTC CASSYLGTGAYEQYF
TRBJ2-2 NA TRBV29-1 few TGCAGCGTTGTTTCTCCGAACACCGGGGAGCTGTTTTTT CSVVSPNTGELFF
TRBJ2-1 NA TRBV29-1 NA TGCAGCGTTCGGGAGCCCTACAATGAGCAGTTCTTC CSVREPYNEQFF
TRBJ2-7 TRBD1 TRBV20-1 NA TGCAGGGGACAGCCGCCCTACGAGCAGTACTTC CRGQPPYEQYF
TRBJ1-1 TRBD1 TRBV6-1 many TGTGCCAGCGGGACAGTGAACACTGAAGCTTTCTTT CASGTVNTEAFF
TRBJ2-3 NA TRBV15 NA TGTACCACCAGCAGAGATTACCAGAGGGGGACAGATACGCAGTATTTT CTTSRDYQRGTDTQYF
TRBJ2-1 NA TRBV3-1 many TGTGCCAGCAGCCAAGGGAATGAGCAGTTCTTC CASSQGNEQFF
TRBJ2-1 TRBD2 TRBV27 once TGTACCAGCAGTTGGACTAGCGGGAGTAATGAGCAGTTCTTC CTSSWTSGSNEQFF
TRBJ2-3 TRBD2 TRBV7-9 few TGTGCCAGCAGCCTCCACGTGAGCGGGAGCTTTGCAGATACGCAGTATTTT CASSLHVSGSFADTQYF
TRBJ2-5 NA TRBV7-6 NA TGTGCCAGCAGCGCGACAGGAAAGAGATTCCAAGAGACCCAGTACTTC CASSATGKRFQETQYF
TRBJ1-5 TRBD1 TRBV6-1 many TGTGCCAGCAGCTCGGGACAGGGCCTGGGGAGCAATCAGCCCCAGCATTTT CASSSGQGLGSNQPQHF
TRBJ2-3 NA TRBV7-2 many TGTGCCAGCAGCTTAAATAGTCACCTCACAGATACGCAGTATTTT CASSLNSHLTDTQYF
TRBJ1-2 NA TRBV5-1 NA TGCGCCAGCAGCTTGGCCAGAAACTATGGCTACACCTTC CASSLARNYGYTF
TRBJ1-2 NA TRBV5-6 NA TGTGCCAGCAGCACGGACACGTCCCGCACTTACTATGGCTACACCTTC CASSTDTSRTYYGYTF
TRBJ2-1 NA TRBV27 NA TGTGCCAGCGGACAGTACGAACAGTTCTTC CASGQYEQFF
TRBJ2-7 NA TRBV11-1 few TGTGCCAGCAGGCGAGCAGCCTCCTACGAGCAGTACTTC CASRRAASYEQYF
TRBJ2-7 TRBD2 TRBV6-5 many TGTGCCAGCAGTTACTCGGCGGGAGCCAGCTCCTACGAGCAGTACTTC CASSYSAGASSYEQYF
TRBJ1-3 NA TRBV7-2 many TGTGCCAGCAGCTTAGATCACAGCCTCGGAAACACCATATATTTT CASSLDHSLGNTIYF
TRBJ2-3 NA TRBV4-3 many TGCGCCAGCAGCCAAGAGTTTAGCACAGATACGCAGTATTTT CASSQEFSTDTQYF
TRBJ2-5 TRBD1 TRBV11-2 NA TGTGCCAGCAGCTTAAATGGACAGGGGGCCGCAGAGACCCAGTACTTC CASSLNGQGAAETQYF
TRBJ1-1 TRBD1 TRBV6-1 many TGTGCCAGCAGTAAGGGACAGACGAACACTGAAGCTTTCTTT CASSKGQTNTEAFF
TRBJ1-5 NA TRBV12-3/TRBV12-4 few TGTGCCAGCAGGGGGGAGAACAATCAGCCCCAGCATTTT CASRGENNQPQHF
TRBJ2-1 NA TRBV7-9 NA TGTGCCAGCAGCTTAGCGTTACCGAACAATGAGCAGTTCTTC CASSLALPNNEQFF
TRBJ1-1 NA TRBV30 few TGTGCCTGGAGTGTAACCGGGGCTGAAGCTTTCTTT CAWSVTGAEAFF
TRBJ1-6 TRBD1 TRBV28 NA TGTGCCAGCAGGCTGGGACAGGACAGATCACCACTCCACTTT CASRLGQDRSPLHF
TRBJ2-7 NA TRBV4-1 NA TGCGCCAGCAGCCAAGATCAGGCAGGGGTCTACGAGCAGTACTTC CASSQDQAGVYEQYF
TRBJ2-1 NA TRBV4-1 many TGCGCCAGCAGCCACAGGACAACCTACAATGAGCAGTTCTTC CASSHRTTYNEQFF
TRBJ1-1 TRBD1 TRBV29-1 many TGCAGCGTCGCTCTGACAGGGGGCACTGAAGCTTTCTTT CSVALTGGTEAFF
TRBJ2-2 NA TRBV24-1 few TGTGCCACCAGTGAACCTGGGGACACCCCCTCCGGGGAGCTGTTTTTT CATSEPGDTPSGELFF
TRBJ2-1 NA TRBV12-3/TRBV12-4 NA TGTGCCAGCAGTCTATCCAGAGGTGGGATAGTGGATGAGAAGTTCTTC CASSLSRGGIVDEKFF
TRBJ1-1 TRBD1 TRBV5-1 NA TGCGCCAGCAGCTTGTCCCTCTGGACAGGGGGGACTGAAGCTTTCTTT CASSLSLWTGGTEAFF
TRBJ2-3 TRBD2 TRBV20-1 many TGCAGTGCTAGAGACAGCGGGGGGCCAGATACGCAGTATTTT CSARDSGGPDTQYF
TRBJ1-1 NA TRBV20-1 NA TGCAGTGCTCCAGGGCCGACGGCCTCTGACGCTTTCTTT CSAPGPTASDAFF
TRBJ2-3 TRBD2 TRBV5-1 NA TGCGCCAGCAGCTTGCGACTAGCGGCAATGAGAGCAGATACGCAGTATTTT CASSLRLAAMRADTQYF
TRBJ2-2 NA TRBV20-1 many TGCAGTGCTAGAGATTCCGGGGTCTCGAACACCGGGGAGCTGTTTTTT CSARDSGVSNTGELFF
TRBJ2-5 NA TRBV20-1 NA TGCAGTGATAGGGGTGGGACCGATGCCAGGACCCAGTACTTC CSDRGGTDARTQYF
TRBJ2-1 TRBD2 TRBV7-9 many TGTGCCAGCAGCTTAGTTTCGGGACTAGCGACAAATGAGCAGTTCTTC CASSLVSGLATNEQFF
TRBJ2-7 NA TRBV4-1 many TGCGCCAGCAGCCAAGTCGGGGGGCACGACGAGCAGTACTTC CASSQVGGHDEQYF
TRBJ2-7 TRBD2 TRBV25-1 many TGTGCCAGCTCTATCACTAGCGGGCGCCACGAGCAGTACTTC CASSITSGRHEQYF
TRBJ2-3 NA TRBV7-3 medium-sized TGTGCCAGCAGCTTAGGGGTAGCGGACCCTCCAGATACGCAGTATTTT CASSLGVADPPDTQYF
TRBJ1-1 NA TRBV7-3 once TGTGCCAGCAGCTTGTATAAAGAGGAAGCTTTCTTT CASSLYKEEAFF
TRBJ1-6 TRBD1 TRBV27 many TGTGCCAGCAGTCTTCGAACGGGGACAGGGGGTTCACCCCTCCACTTT CASSLRTGTGGSPLHF
TRBJ1-1 NA TRBV20-1 many TGCAGTGCTAGTAGTTTGAACACTGAAGCTTTCTTT CSASSLNTEAFF
TRBJ2-3 NA TRBV2 few TGTGCCAGCAGTCTACCCGCAACGCAGTATTTT CASSLPATQYF
TRBJ2-1 TRBD2 TRBV4-1 NA TGCGCCAGCATCCCTTTGGGACTAGCGGGAGGGTCATCGGGGTATGAGCAGTTCTTC CASIPLGLAGGSSGYEQFF
TRBJ2-7 TRBD2 TRBV14 once TGTGCCAGCAGTTCACTAGCGGATTACGAGCAGTACTTC CASSSLADYEQYF
TRBJ2-3 TRBD1 TRBV10-3 many TGTGCCATCACCCGGACAGGGGGAACAGATACGCAGTATTTT CAITRTGGTDTQYF
TRBJ2-7 TRBD2 TRBV9 few TGTGCCAGCAGCGCCTTAGCGGGAGGGACCTACGAGCAGTACTTC CASSALAGGTYEQYF
TRBJ2-1 TRBD1 TRBV7-9 NA TGTGCCAGCAGCTCGCCCCAACAGGGGGAGTCTGCCTCCTACAATGAGCAGTTCTTC CASSSPQQGESASYNEQFF
TRBJ2-7 NA TRBV7-6 many TGTGCCAGCAGCCGTACTAGCAGTGGCGAGCAGTACTTC CASSRTSSGEQYF
TRBJ2-6 NA TRBV6-6 many TGTGCCAGCAGTTACGCGTCTGGGGCCAACGTCCTGACTTTC CASSYASGANVLTF
TRBJ1-1 NA TRBV19 many TGTGCCAGTAGTGCCCCAGGGGTGAACACTGAAGCTTTCTTT CASSAPGVNTEAFF
TRBJ1-5 NA TRBV19 many TGTGCCAGTACTCGAGACTGGTCTCAGCCCCAGCATTTT CASTRDWSQPQHF
TRBJ2-1 TRBD2 TRBV11-3 few TGTGCCAGCAGCTTAGAGACTAGCCTGAACTCCCACAATGAGCAGTTCTTC CASSLETSLNSHNEQFF